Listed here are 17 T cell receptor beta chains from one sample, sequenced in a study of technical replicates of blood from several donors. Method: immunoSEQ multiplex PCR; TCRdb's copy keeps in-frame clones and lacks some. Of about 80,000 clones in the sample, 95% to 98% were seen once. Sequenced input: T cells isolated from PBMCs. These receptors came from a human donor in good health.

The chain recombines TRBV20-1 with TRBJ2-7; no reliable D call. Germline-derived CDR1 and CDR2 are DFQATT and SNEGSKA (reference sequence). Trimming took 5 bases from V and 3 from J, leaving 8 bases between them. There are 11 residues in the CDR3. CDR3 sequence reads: CSAAASYEQYF. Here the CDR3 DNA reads TGCAGTGCTGCCGCCAGCTACGAGCAGTACTTC.

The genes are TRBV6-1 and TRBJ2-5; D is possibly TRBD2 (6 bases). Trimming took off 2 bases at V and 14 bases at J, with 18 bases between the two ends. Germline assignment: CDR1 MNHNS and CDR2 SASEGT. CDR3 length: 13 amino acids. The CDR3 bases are TGTGCCAGCAGTGAACGCCCGACTAGTCCGTGTTACTTC. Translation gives CASSERPTSPCYF.

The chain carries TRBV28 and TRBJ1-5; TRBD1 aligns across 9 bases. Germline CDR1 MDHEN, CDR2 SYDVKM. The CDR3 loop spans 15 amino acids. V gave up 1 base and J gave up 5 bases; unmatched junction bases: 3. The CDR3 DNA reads TGTGCCAGCAGTTTATTGGACAGGGGCGATCAGCCCCAGCATTTT. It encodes CASSLLDRGDQPQHF.

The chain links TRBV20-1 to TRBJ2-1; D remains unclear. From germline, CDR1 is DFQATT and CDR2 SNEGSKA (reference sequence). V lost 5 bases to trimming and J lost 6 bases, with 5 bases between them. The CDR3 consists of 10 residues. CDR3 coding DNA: TGCAGTGCTTTTCTCAATGAGCAGTTCTTC. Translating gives CSAFLNEQFF.

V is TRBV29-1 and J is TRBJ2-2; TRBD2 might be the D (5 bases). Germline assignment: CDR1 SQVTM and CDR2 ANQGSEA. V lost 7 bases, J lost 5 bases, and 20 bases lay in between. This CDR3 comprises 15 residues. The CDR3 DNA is TGCAGCGCCCCGACTACCACGACATTAACCGGGGAGCTGTTTTTT. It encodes CSAPTTTTLTGELFF.

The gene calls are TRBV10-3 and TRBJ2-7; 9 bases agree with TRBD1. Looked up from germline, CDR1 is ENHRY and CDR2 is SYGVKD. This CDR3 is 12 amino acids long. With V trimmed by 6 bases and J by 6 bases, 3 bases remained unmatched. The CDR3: CAIRGQGTEQYF. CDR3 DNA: TGTGCCATCAGGGGACAGGGAACCGAGCAGTACTTC.

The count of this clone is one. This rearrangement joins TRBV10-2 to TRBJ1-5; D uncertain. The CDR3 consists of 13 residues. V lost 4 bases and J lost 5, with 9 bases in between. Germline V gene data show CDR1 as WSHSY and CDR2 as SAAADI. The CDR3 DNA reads TGCGCCAGCAGTGTGGGAGATGATCAGCCCCAGCATTTT. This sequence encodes CASSVGDDQPQHF.

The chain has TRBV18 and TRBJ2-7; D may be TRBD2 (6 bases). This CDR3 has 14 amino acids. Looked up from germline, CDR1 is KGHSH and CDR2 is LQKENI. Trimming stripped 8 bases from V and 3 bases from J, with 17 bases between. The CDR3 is CASTLRDFNYEQYF. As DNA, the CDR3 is TGTGCCAGCACCCTCCGGGACTTTAACTACGAGCAGTACTTC.

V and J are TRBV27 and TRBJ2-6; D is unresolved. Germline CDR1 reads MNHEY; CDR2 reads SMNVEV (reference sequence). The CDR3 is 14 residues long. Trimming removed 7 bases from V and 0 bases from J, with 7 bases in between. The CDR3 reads CASTPYSGANVLTF. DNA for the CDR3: TGTGCCAGCACCCCTTACTCTGGGGCCAACGTCCTGACTTTC.

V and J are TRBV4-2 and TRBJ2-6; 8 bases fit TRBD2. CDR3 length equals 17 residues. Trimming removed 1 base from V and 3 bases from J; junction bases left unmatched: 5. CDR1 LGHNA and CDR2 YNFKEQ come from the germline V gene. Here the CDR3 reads CASSQASGRSGANVLTF. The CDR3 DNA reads TGTGCCAGCAGCCAAGCAAGCGGGAGAAGTGGGGCCAACGTCCTGACTTTC.

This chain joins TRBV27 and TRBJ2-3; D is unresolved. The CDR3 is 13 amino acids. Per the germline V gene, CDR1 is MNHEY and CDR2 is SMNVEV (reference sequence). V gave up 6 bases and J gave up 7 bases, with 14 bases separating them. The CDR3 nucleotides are TGTGCCAGCAGCTCCGAGAGGCTTAATACGCAGTATTTT. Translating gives CASSSERLNTQYF.

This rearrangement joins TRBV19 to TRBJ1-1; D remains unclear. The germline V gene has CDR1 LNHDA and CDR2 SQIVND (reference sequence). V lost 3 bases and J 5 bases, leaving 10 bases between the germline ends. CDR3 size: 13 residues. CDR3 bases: TGTGCCAGTAGTATTTTCGGCGGGACTGAAGCTTTCTTT. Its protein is CASSIFGGTEAFF.

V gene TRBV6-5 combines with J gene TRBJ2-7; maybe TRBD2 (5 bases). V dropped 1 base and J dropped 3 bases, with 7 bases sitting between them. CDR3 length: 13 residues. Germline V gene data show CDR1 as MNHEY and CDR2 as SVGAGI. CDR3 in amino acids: CASSYLLGYEQYF. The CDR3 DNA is TGTGCCAGCAGTTACTTACTAGGCTACGAGCAGTACTTC.

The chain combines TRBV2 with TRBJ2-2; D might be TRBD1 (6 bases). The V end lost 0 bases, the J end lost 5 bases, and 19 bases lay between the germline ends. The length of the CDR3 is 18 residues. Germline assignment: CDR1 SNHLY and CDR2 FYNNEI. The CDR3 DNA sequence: TGTGCCAGCAGTGAAGCGCCAGGGGATCGCCCCGGTACCGGGGAGCTGTTTTTT. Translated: CASSEAPGDRPGTGELFF.

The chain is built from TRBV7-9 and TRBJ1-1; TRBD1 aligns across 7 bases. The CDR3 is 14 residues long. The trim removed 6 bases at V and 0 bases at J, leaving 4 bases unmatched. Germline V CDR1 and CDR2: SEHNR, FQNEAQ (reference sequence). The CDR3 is CASRRGRMNTEAFF. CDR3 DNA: TGTGCCAGCAGGAGGGGGCGGATGAACACTGAAGCTTTCTTT.

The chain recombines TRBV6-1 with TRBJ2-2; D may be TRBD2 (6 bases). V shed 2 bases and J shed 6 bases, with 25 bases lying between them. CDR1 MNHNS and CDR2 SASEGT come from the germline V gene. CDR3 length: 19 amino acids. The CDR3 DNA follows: TGTGCCAGCAGTGAACCGGCTTTTGGTTATGGGACTGTTCCCGGGGAGCTGTTTTTT. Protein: CASSEPAFGYGTVPGELFF.

CDR3 loop: CASSSLGGGYEQYF. The DNA of the CDR3 is TGTGCCAGCAGCTCTCTGGGGGGAGGCTACGAGCAGTACTTC. This chain links TRBV11-3 with TRBJ2-7; D possibly corresponds to TRBD2 (6 bases). Germline-derived CDR1 and CDR2 are SGHNT and YENEEA. The CDR3 length is 14 residues. Trimming took off 4 bases at V and 3 bases at J, with 13 bases between the two ends.